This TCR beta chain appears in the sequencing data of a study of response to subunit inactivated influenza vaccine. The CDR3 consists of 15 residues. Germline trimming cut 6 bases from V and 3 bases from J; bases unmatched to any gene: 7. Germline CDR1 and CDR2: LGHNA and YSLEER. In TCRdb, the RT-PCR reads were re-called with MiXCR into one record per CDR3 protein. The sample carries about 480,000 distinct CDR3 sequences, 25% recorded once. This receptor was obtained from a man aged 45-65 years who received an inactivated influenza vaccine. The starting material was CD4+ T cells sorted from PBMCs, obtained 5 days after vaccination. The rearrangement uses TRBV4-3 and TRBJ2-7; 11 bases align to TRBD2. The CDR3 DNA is TGCGCCAGCAGTCGACGACTAGCGGGAAACTACGAGCAGTACTTC. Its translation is CASSRRLAGNYEQYF.